Many counts were recorded for the clone carrying this T cell receptor beta chain. This entry is derived from a study of identical twins. A universal primer binding site was introduced by template switching. The final cDNA contained unique molecular identifiers. TCRdb fed the 5' RACE reads into MiXCR, producing one record per CDR3 protein. The table lists about 720,000 distinct CDR3 sequences, roughly 18% of them singletons. Germline CDR1 WNHNN, CDR2 SYGVQD (reference sequence). V lost 3 bases and J lost 6, with 9 bases in between. This CDR3 spans 13 amino acids. This sample also belongs to another study, concerning T cells expressing NK-cell markers.

The chain recombines TRBV10-1 with TRBJ2-1; D ambiguous. The receptor comes from a woman aged 18 to 35 in good health. Material for sequencing was PBMCs. The CDR3 DNA is TGCGCCAGCAGTGACCCGGACCGCAATGAGCAGTTCTTC. It specifies CASSDPDRNEQFF.